The 13 T cell receptor beta chains in this list originate from one sample, sequenced in a study of breast tumors, draining lymph nodes, adjacent tissues. Samples came from axillary lymph nodes draining the breast cancer. In TCRdb, the multiplex PCR reads were re-called with MiXCR into one record per CDR3 protein. The sample includes roughly 130,000 distinct CDR3 sequences, roughly 33% of them seen just once. The source material was axillary lymph node tissue. The receptors stem from a female donor with breast cancer. Some clones in this sample may be carry-over from other donors' samples.

The sample holds many counts of this clonotype. This chain joins TRBV29-1 and TRBJ2-5, with 11 bases identical to TRBD2. Germline V gene sequence: CDR1 SQVTM, CDR2 ANQGSEA. V dropped 8 bases and J dropped 0; count of bases not matched to a gene: 2. The CDR3 is made up of 13 amino acids. The CDR3 DNA reads as TGCAGCACTAGCGGGGGAGACCAAGAGACCCAGTACTTC. This gives the protein CSTSGGDQETQYF.

Turning to this clonotype: Relative to the germline gene, one junction end is altered; a read error may explain this. The chain combines TRBV2 with TRBJ2-2, with D perhaps TRBD2 (6 bases). This CDR3 is built from 15 residues. CDR1 is SNHLY, CDR2 FYNNEI, per germline. CDR3 loop: CASGKEGRNTGELSW. CDR3 DNA sequence: TGTGCCAGCGGAAAGGAGGGGAGGAACACCGGGGAGCTGTCTTGG.

This clonotype came up many times. The rearrangement links TRBV5-6 to TRBJ1-2; D ambiguous. The CDR3 length is 15 residues. Trimming took 1 base from V and 4 from J, leaving 14 bases between them. The germline V gene encodes CDR1 SGHDT and CDR2 YYEEEE. DNA for the CDR3: TGTGCCAGCAGCTTGAATAGGGAGAGGCGCTATGGCTACACCTTC. Protein sequence: CASSLNRERRYGYTF.

The chain recombines TRBV3-1 with TRBJ2-3; TRBD2 matches 12 bases. With 4 bases clipped from V and 5 bases from J, the junction kept 1 base outside the gene matches. Germline V CDR1 and CDR2: LGHDT, YNNKEL (reference sequence). The CDR3 spans 14 residues. CDR3 nucleotide sequence: TGTGCCAGCAGCCGGACTAGCGGGGAAGATACGCAGTATTTT. Translating it yields CASSRTSGEDTQYF.

V gene TRBV2 combines with J gene TRBJ1-6; D not resolved. Trimming removed 6 bases at V and 9 bases at J, with 9 bases between. The CDR3 is 12 residues long. CDR1 and CDR2 (germline): SNHLY, FYNNEI. Here the CDR3 DNA reads TGTGCCAGCAGGGGAAATGCTTCACCCCTCCACTTT. Amino acids: CASRGNASPLHF.

Notes on this clonotype: One end of the junction fails to match germline, which may point to a read error. This chain uses TRBV5-1 with TRBJ2-7; TRBD1 aligns across 7 bases. CDR1 SGHRS and CDR2 YFSETQ come from the germline V gene. The CDR3 length is 14 residues. Here the CDR3 reads CASSLGGQSYEQYF. Here the CDR3 DNA reads TGCGCCAGCAGCTTGGGGGGACAGAGTTACGAGCAGTACTTT. The full variable domain, in which reference TRBV5-1 and TRBJ2-7 provide the parts outside the CDR3, is KAGVTQTPRYLIKTRGQQVTLSCSPISGHRSVSWYQQTPGQGLQFLFEYFSETQRNKGNFPGRFSGRQFSNSRSEMNVSTLELGDSALYLCASSLGGQSYEQYFGPGTRLTVT.

This clonotype appeared many times. J is TRBJ1-6 and V is TRBV5-6, with TRBD1 as a possible D gene (5 bases). V was trimmed by 2 bases and J by 8 bases, leaving 14 bases between them. The CDR3 contains 15 residues. Germline V CDR1 and CDR2: SGHDT, YYEEEE. CDR3 region: CASSFDPGIDSPLHF. As DNA, the CDR3 is TGTGCCAGCAGCTTTGATCCAGGGATTGATTCACCCCTCCACTTT.

This clonotype has only a few counts. This sequence may be a read error, since a much larger clone differs from it by one base. V gene TRBV14 combines with J gene TRBJ1-5; D is perhaps TRBD1 (5 bases). The germline V gene has CDR1 SGHDN and CDR2 FVKESK. V gave up 0 bases and J gave up 9 bases, with 21 bases separating them. The CDR3 has 17 residues. For the CDR3, the DNA is TGTGCCAGCAGCCAAGATCCGGGCAGACAGAGGTGCGCGCCCCAGCATTTT. It specifies CASSQDPGRQRCAPQHF.

The table lists this clonotype with many counts. This chain uses TRBV10-3 with TRBJ1-2, with a weak D call TRBD1 (5 bases). Looked up from germline, CDR1 is ENHRY and CDR2 is SYGVKD. This CDR3 is built from 16 residues. Trimming left V 3 bases short and J 1 base short, with 15 bases between. The CDR3 bases are TGTGCCATCAGTGAACGACAGACTCGAAATAACTATGGCTACACCTTC. Its protein is CAISERQTRNNYGYTF.

This clonotype appeared a single time. Compared with germline, one end of the junction differs, possibly owing to a read error. The chain has TRBV9 and TRBJ2-1, with D maybe TRBD1 (6 bases). Germline V gene lookup returns CDR1 SGDLS and CDR2 YYNGEE. CDR3 size: 13 residues. The chain's CDR3 is CASSVVQGEFLKF. The CDR3 DNA follows: TGTGCCAGCAGCGTAGTACAGGGAGAGTTTCTTAAGTTC.

This clonotype appeared many times. The chain carries TRBV10-3 and TRBJ2-6; 7 bases match TRBD1. The J segment lost 3 bases and the V segment lost 5 bases, leaving 4 bases of the junction unmatched. The germline V gene encodes CDR1 ENHRY and CDR2 SYGVKD. CDR3 size: 15 residues. As DNA, the CDR3 is TGTGCCATCAGTACCACAGGGGTTGGGGCCAACGTCCTGACTTTC. Its protein product is CAISTTGVGANVLTF.

The sample holds many counts of this clonotype. The chain carries TRBV5-8 and TRBJ2-1; 9 nucleotides line up with TRBD2. This CDR3 region has 16 residues. V was pared by 1 base and J by 9 bases, with 11 bases of the junction left unmatched. Germline CDR1 reads SGHTS; CDR2 reads YDEGEE. CDR3 coding DNA: TGTGCCAGCAGCTTGTCTTCGCGGGGGGGTGAAGGTGAGCAGTTCTTC. Its translation is CASSLSSRGGEGEQFF.

This clonotype was detected ten times or more. This chain uses TRBV2 with TRBJ2-4; D not resolved. Germline CDR1 is SNHLY and CDR2 is FYNNEI. The CDR3 extends over 12 amino acids. The V end was cut by 4 bases, the J end by 6 bases, with 7 bases between. CDR3 loop: CASSVMGNIQYF. CDR3 coding DNA: TGTGCCAGCAGTGTAATGGGAAACATTCAGTACTTC.